This T cell receptor (beta chain) comes out of a study of T cell responses to AZD1222 COVID-19 vaccine. Here immunoSEQ multiplex PCR was the method, and the copy in TCRdb shows in-frame clones only, minus some. Here the sample spans roughly 150,000 clones, roughly 90% being singletons. Regarding this clone: Its antigen is not identified.

Unmatched junction bases numbered 15, after V lost 6 bases and J lost 15 bases. The CDR3 length is 14 residues. Germline V gives CDR1 SNHLY, CDR2 FYNNEI. Points from the study as a whole: Nearly half of spike-specific TCRs reportedly target unmutated variant regions.

The chain couples TRBV2 to TRBJ2-1; TRBD2 agrees at 9 bases. This sample comprised peripheral blood, obtained on day 0 of AZD1222 vaccination. This clonotype was obtained from an adult in good health. The CDR3 here is CASSTPNLSGSLFF. CDR3 in DNA: TGTGCCAGCAGCACACCTAACCTTAGCGGGAGTCTGTTCTTC.